A selection of T cell receptor beta chains follows, all from one sample in a study of cytomegalovirus exposure and HLA in healthy donors. Repertoires were generated with immunoSEQ multiplex PCR, while TCRdb's copy carries only in-frame clones and drops some. The repertoire holds 100,000 to 150,000 clones, with around 72% as singletons. The sequencing input was PBMCs. These receptors were obtained from a woman aged 50 to 60 in good health and CMV-seropositive. Both conserved end residues are part of each CDR3. The D gene is left open where the match is weak. The size of a clone is reported for some rows only, either as once, few or many, or as a class for expanded clones.

d_gene: TRBD2; abundance: .; j_gene: TRBJ2-3; v_gene: TRBV4-3; len: 16; CDR3aa: CASSHLAGGSTDTQYF; CDR3nt: TGCGCCAGCAGCCACTTAGCGGGAGGGTCCACAGATACGCAGTATTTT
d_gene: .; abundance: .; j_gene: TRBJ2-5; v_gene: TRBV5-5; len: 13; CDR3aa: CASSLDQGRTQYF; CDR3nt: TGTGCCAGCAGCTTGGATCAGGGGAGGACCCAGTACTTC
d_gene: .; abundance: .; j_gene: TRBJ2-7; v_gene: TRBV7-2; len: 13; CDR3aa: CASSLPGIYEQYF; CDR3nt: TGTGCCAGCAGCTTACCGGGGATTTACGAGCAGTACTTC
d_gene: .; abundance: few; j_gene: TRBJ1-5; v_gene: TRBV10-1; len: 14; CDR3aa: CASSEAQGNQPQHF; CDR3nt: TGCGCCAGCAGTGAAGCGCAGGGAAATCAGCCCCAGCATTTT
d_gene: .; abundance: .; j_gene: TRBJ2-4; v_gene: TRBV7-8; len: 15; CDR3aa: CASSHGGASQNIQYF; CDR3nt: TGTGCCAGCAGCCACGGGGGAGCGTCCCAAAACATTCAGTACTTC
d_gene: TRBD1; abundance: .; j_gene: TRBJ1-2; v_gene: TRBV6-5; len: 15; CDR3aa: CASSYTGGAAYGYTF; CDR3nt: TGTGCCAGCAGTTACACAGGGGGCGCAGCCTATGGCTACACCTTC
d_gene: .; abundance: .; j_gene: TRBJ2-1; v_gene: TRBV5-1; len: 13; CDR3aa: CASSPPGSAEQFF; CDR3nt: TGCGCCAGCAGCCCCCCTGGAAGCGCTGAGCAGTTCTTC
d_gene: TRBD2; abundance: .; j_gene: TRBJ2-2; v_gene: TRBV4-2; len: 19; CDR3aa: CASSQDPGLAGDYAGELFF; CDR3nt: TGTGCCAGCAGCCAAGACCCGGGACTAGCGGGCGATTACGCCGGGGAGCTGTTTTTT
d_gene: TRBD2; abundance: .; j_gene: TRBJ2-1; v_gene: TRBV4-1; len: 16; CDR3aa: CASSPRGGEPYNGQFF; CDR3nt: TGCGCCAGCAGCCCCCGGGGGGGGGAACCCTACAATGGGCAGTTCTTC
d_gene: .; abundance: few; j_gene: TRBJ1-3; v_gene: TRBV7-8; len: 18; CDR3aa: CASSLRFGQTFSGNTIYF; CDR3nt: TGTGCCAGCAGCCTCCGGTTTGGGCAGACATTCTCTGGAAACACCATATATTTT
d_gene: .; abundance: few; j_gene: TRBJ1-1; v_gene: TRBV18; len: 14; CDR3aa: CASSPLRGSTEAFF; CDR3nt: TGTGCCAGCTCACCACTACGGGGGAGTACTGAAGCTTTCTTT
d_gene: .; abundance: many; j_gene: TRBJ2-7; v_gene: TRBV7-9; len: 16; CDR3aa: CASSLTGSTQSYEQYF; CDR3nt: TGTGCCAGCAGCTTAACAGGGTCGACTCAATCCTACGAGCAGTACTTC
d_gene: .; abundance: .; j_gene: TRBJ2-1; v_gene: TRBV5-6; len: 11; CDR3aa: CASSSENEQFF; CDR3nt: TGTGCCAGCAGCTCGGAGAATGAGCAGTTCTTC
d_gene: .; abundance: .; j_gene: TRBJ1-5; v_gene: TRBV4-1; len: 15; CDR3aa: CASSQESLLRQPQHF; CDR3nt: TGCGCCAGCAGCCAAGAGTCCCTCCTTCGTCAGCCCCAGCATTTT
d_gene: TRBD1; abundance: .; j_gene: TRBJ1-2; v_gene: TRBV5-1; len: 14; CDR3aa: CASSLPTGVGGYTF; CDR3nt: TGCGCCAGCAGCTTGCCAACAGGGGTCGGTGGCTACACCTTC
d_gene: TRBD1; abundance: .; j_gene: TRBJ1-1; v_gene: TRBV7-2; len: 16; CDR3aa: CASSFGTGYDNTEAFF; CDR3nt: TGTGCCAGCAGTTTCGGGACAGGGTACGACAACACTGAAGCTTTCTTT
d_gene: TRBD2; abundance: .; j_gene: TRBJ2-3; v_gene: TRBV5-1; len: 14; CDR3aa: CASSEGTNADTQYF; CDR3nt: TGCGCCAGCAGCGAAGGGACTAACGCAGATACGCAGTATTTT
d_gene: TRBD2; abundance: .; j_gene: TRBJ2-1; v_gene: TRBV6-8; len: 15; CDR3aa: CASLWREDAYNEQFF; CDR3nt: TGTGCCAGCCTCTGGCGGGAGGATGCCTACAATGAGCAGTTCTTC
d_gene: .; abundance: .; j_gene: TRBJ1-1; v_gene: TRBV13; len: 12; CDR3aa: CASSPRQGEAFF; CDR3nt: TGTGCCAGCAGCCCGCGGCAGGGTGAAGCTTTCTTT
d_gene: .; abundance: few; j_gene: TRBJ2-7; v_gene: TRBV7-9; len: 14; CDR3aa: CASSLVLGPHEQYF; CDR3nt: TGTGCCAGCAGCTTAGTTCTGGGGCCCCACGAGCAGTACTTC
d_gene: TRBD1; abundance: .; j_gene: TRBJ1-1; v_gene: TRBV6-5; len: 15; CDR3aa: CASSYWGRGLTEAFF; CDR3nt: TGTGCCAGCAGTTACTGGGGCAGGGGGTTGACTGAAGCTTTCTTT
d_gene: TRBD2; abundance: .; j_gene: TRBJ2-2; v_gene: TRBV7-2; len: 15; CDR3aa: CASSLLGLHTGELFF; CDR3nt: TGTGCCAGCAGCTTACTGGGACTACACACCGGGGAGCTGTTTTTT
d_gene: .; abundance: .; j_gene: TRBJ2-5; v_gene: TRBV19; len: 14; CDR3aa: CASSNLREPETQYF; CDR3nt: TGTGCCAGTAGTAATCTTCGGGAACCGGAGACCCAGTACTTC
d_gene: .; abundance: .; j_gene: TRBJ1-5; v_gene: TRBV4-1; len: 14; CDR3aa: CASSQAGWNQPQHF; CDR3nt: TGCGCCAGCAGCCAAGCAGGGTGGAATCAGCCCCAGCATTTT
d_gene: .; abundance: .; j_gene: TRBJ2-7; v_gene: TRBV2; len: 11; CDR3aa: CASLAGAEQYF; CDR3nt: TGTGCCAGCCTCGCAGGGGCCGAGCAGTACTTC
d_gene: .; abundance: .; j_gene: TRBJ2-3; v_gene: TRBV4-1; len: 16; CDR3aa: CASSQVQLVGTDTQYF; CDR3nt: TGCGCCAGCAGCCAAGTTCAACTAGTAGGCACAGATACGCAGTATTTT
d_gene: .; abundance: .; j_gene: TRBJ1-4; v_gene: TRBV5-5; len: 15; CDR3aa: CASSLQAATNEKLFF; CDR3nt: TGTGCCAGCAGCCTCCAAGCTGCAACTAATGAAAAACTGTTTTTT
d_gene: .; abundance: .; j_gene: TRBJ2-1; v_gene: TRBV4-2; len: 12; CDR3aa: CASSIIPNEQFF; CDR3nt: TGTGCCAGCAGCATTATCCCCAATGAGCAGTTCTTC
d_gene: .; abundance: .; j_gene: TRBJ2-1; v_gene: TRBV6-6; len: 11; CDR3aa: CASRITVAQFF; CDR3nt: TGTGCCAGCAGGATTACGGTAGCGCAGTTCTTC
d_gene: .; abundance: .; j_gene: TRBJ2-3; v_gene: TRBV4-2; len: 16; CDR3aa: CASSQVQGGHVDTQYF; CDR3nt: TGTGCCAGCAGCCAAGTCCAGGGGGGCCATGTAGATACGCAGTATTTT
d_gene: .; abundance: .; j_gene: TRBJ1-4; v_gene: TRBV15; len: 15; CDR3aa: CATSRKRAGNEKLFF; CDR3nt: TGTGCCACCAGCAGAAAACGGGCAGGGAATGAAAAACTGTTTTTT
d_gene: .; abundance: .; j_gene: TRBJ2-4; v_gene: TRBV4-1; len: 15; CDR3aa: CASSPLALTKNIQYF; CDR3nt: TGCGCCAGCAGCCCCCTAGCCCTCACGAAAAACATTCAGTACTTC
d_gene: .; abundance: .; j_gene: TRBJ2-7; v_gene: TRBV6-5; len: 14; CDR3aa: CASRKGGGSYEQYF; CDR3nt: TGTGCCAGCAGAAAGGGGGGAGGGAGCTACGAGCAGTACTTC
d_gene: .; abundance: .; j_gene: TRBJ1-3; v_gene: TRBV4-1; len: 14; CDR3aa: CASSLLARGNTIYF; CDR3nt: TGCGCCAGCAGCCTCCTTGCGCGTGGAAACACCATATATTTT
d_gene: TRBD1; abundance: .; j_gene: TRBJ2-3; v_gene: TRBV19; len: 15; CDR3aa: CASNLVGGVTDTQYF; CDR3nt: TGTGCCAGTAACCTGGTAGGGGGCGTGACAGATACGCAGTATTTT
d_gene: .; abundance: .; j_gene: TRBJ1-1; v_gene: TRBV6-4; len: 14; CDR3aa: CASSESGSQGGAFF; CDR3nt: TGTGCCAGCAGTGAAAGTGGATCCCAAGGGGGAGCTTTCTTT
d_gene: .; abundance: few; j_gene: TRBJ1-1; v_gene: TRBV30; len: 13; CDR3aa: CAWSTQGHTEAFF; CDR3nt: TGTGCCTGGAGCACACAGGGTCACACTGAAGCTTTCTTT
d_gene: TRBD2; abundance: .; j_gene: TRBJ2-5; v_gene: TRBV19; len: 16; CDR3aa: CASSIDPRGSLMSQYF; CDR3nt: TGTGCCAGTAGTATAGATCCCCGCGGGAGCCTGATGAGCCAGTACTTC
d_gene: .; abundance: .; j_gene: TRBJ1-1; v_gene: TRBV9; len: 16; CDR3aa: CASSESRVSEKAEAFF; CDR3nt: TGTGCCAGCAGCGAGTCCAGGGTGTCGGAAAAGGCTGAAGCTTTCTTT
d_gene: TRBD1; abundance: .; j_gene: TRBJ1-5; v_gene: TRBV5-1; len: 15; CDR3aa: CASSSTGGESQPQHF; CDR3nt: TGCGCCAGCAGCTCAACAGGGGGCGAATCTCAGCCCCAGCATTTT
d_gene: .; abundance: .; j_gene: TRBJ2-2; v_gene: TRBV7-3; len: 15; CDR3aa: CASSWGHSNTGELFF; CDR3nt: TGTGCCAGCAGCTGGGGACATTCGAACACCGGGGAGCTGTTTTTT
d_gene: .; abundance: .; j_gene: TRBJ1-4; v_gene: TRBV6-5; len: 15; CDR3aa: CASSYSGATNEKLFF; CDR3nt: TGTGCCAGCAGTTACTCGGGCGCAACTAATGAAAAACTGTTTTTT
d_gene: .; abundance: .; j_gene: TRBJ2-3; v_gene: TRBV5-1; len: 17; CDR3aa: CASSLYPRGGGTDTQYF; CDR3nt: TGCGCCAGCAGCCTCTATCCGCGAGGGGGGGGCACAGATACGCAGTATTTT